Sequencing of this TCR beta chain was carried out in a study of blood T cell repertoires in COVID-19. Across the whole study: Acute and convalescent COVID-19 samples came from the United States, Italy and Spain. Sources were T cells, B-cell-depleted T cells, or PBMCs; the material itself was cDNA or gDNA.

Original analysis: Amplification of reference gene primers provided the estimated nucleated cell counts. The method was immunoSEQ multiplex PCR; TCRdb's version includes in-frame clones alone and lacks a portion of them. That table furnishes V, J and clone size, whereas the DNA furnished D and trimming. Seen here are 70,000 to 95,000 clones, 85% to 90% observed once, and the top ten hold approximately 1.6%. Deletions cut 6 bases from V and 4 bases from J, with 19 bases between. The CDR3 spans 16 residues. Germline-derived CDR1 and CDR2 are MNHNY and SVGAGI (reference sequence). The sequence came from a human donor with active COVID-19. The donor label of this sample is uncertain. The sequencing sample was made of peripheral blood. The V gene is TRBV6-6, the J gene TRBJ1-5, with D possibly matching TRBD1 (6 bases). The DNA for the CDR3 is TGTGCCAGCAGCTCCCCCGGACAGCGGAGAAATCAGCCCCAGCATTTT. Translated: CASSSPGQRRNQPQHF.